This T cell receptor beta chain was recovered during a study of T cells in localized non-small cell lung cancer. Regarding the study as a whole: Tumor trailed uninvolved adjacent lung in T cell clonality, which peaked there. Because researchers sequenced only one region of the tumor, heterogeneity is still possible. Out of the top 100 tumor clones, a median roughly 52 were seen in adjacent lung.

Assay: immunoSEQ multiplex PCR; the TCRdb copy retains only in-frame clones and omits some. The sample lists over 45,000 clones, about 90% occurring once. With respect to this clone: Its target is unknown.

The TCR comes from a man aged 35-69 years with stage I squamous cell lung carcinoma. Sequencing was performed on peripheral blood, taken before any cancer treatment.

For the CDR3, the DNA is TGTGCCTGGACGACTCGTCCCGGGGAGCTGTTTTTT. Amino acids: CAWTTRPGELFF. The chain uses TRBV30 and TRBJ2-2, with unresolved D. CDR1 and CDR2 (germline): GTSNPN, SVGIG (reference sequence). V lost 4 bases and J lost 6, with 9 bases in between. This CDR3 is built from 12 residues.